This T cell receptor (beta chain) is drawn from a study of cytomegalovirus exposure and HLA in healthy donors. Whole-study results and caveats: Prior analysis indicated that the majority of TCR beta V segments exhibited productivity approximately 87% or approximately 30% of the time. The study assumed roughly uniform donor sequencing depth for presence/absence analyses.

As regards this clone: Its antigen is unknown.

13 Jbeta primers and 60 Vbeta primers were used for the PCR. Repertoires were generated with immunoSEQ multiplex PCR, while TCRdb's copy carries only in-frame clones and drops some. The sample includes 150,000 to 200,000 clones, roughly 80% seen only once; the top ten take about 7%. V lost 0 bases, J lost 0 bases, and 12 bases lay in between. The CDR3 contains 16 residues. Germline assignment: CDR1 SGDLS and CDR2 YYNGEE. The origin of this receptor is a man aged 25-40 years in good health and CMV-seropositive. The chain links TRBV9 to TRBJ1-1, with D tentatively TRBD1 (6 bases). The source material was PBMCs. CDR3 DNA sequence: TGTGCCAGCAGCGTAGCTACGGGACACATGAACACTGAAGCTTTCTTT. Translating gives CASSVATGHMNTEAFF.